This section outlines one T cell receptor (beta chain) sequence together with its context. Its target is unknown. These data come from a study of Ad26.COV2.S vaccination and SARS-CoV-2 variants. Study in general: Once, or twice with 56 days between doses, Ad26.COV2.S was given intramuscularly.

Documented treatment: over 15 received Ad26.COV2.S at low or high dose, single or two shots; 5 received placebo; per-sample allocation not given. Samples analyzed were those drawn on day 63 after the first vaccine or placebo injection. This vaccine is an Ad26 vector that expresses the Wuhan-strain SARS-CoV-2 spike. Study-level findings and limits: It is possible that the TCR breadth and depth analyses underestimated the total T cell responses. It was reported that spike-specific CD8+ and CD4+ T cell responses were substantially broad after vaccination.

V was shortened by 4 bases and J by 5 bases, with 12 bases between the two germline ends. CDR1 LGHNA and CDR2 YNFKEQ come from the germline V gene. The CDR3 sequence is 14 residues long. The data were produced by immunoSEQ multiplex PCR, yet TCRdb's version contains in-frame clones alone and is incomplete. The sample contains fewer than 400,000 clones, around four fifths of which appear only once. The material was peripheral blood, obtained in a trial of Ad26.COV2.S vaccine versus placebo. V is TRBV4-2 and J is TRBJ2-1, with D possibly matching TRBD1 (5 bases). The receptor was isolated from a person aged 18 to 59 who received the Ad26.COV2.S COVID-19 vaccine or a placebo. CDR3 in amino acids: CASSLQASDNEQFF. The CDR3 region has the DNA TGTGCCAGCAGCCTACAGGCGAGCGACAATGAGCAGTTCTTC.